This record concerns one T cell receptor beta chain sequence. The entry originates in a study of cytomegalovirus exposure and HLA in healthy donors. The study ran its PCR with 60 Vbeta and 13 Jbeta primers. Clones were sequenced by immunoSEQ multiplex PCR, and TCRdb holds only the in-frame ones, with some missing. The table includes approximately 150,000 clones, roughly 80% detected once. Germline CDR1 MDHEN, CDR2 SYDVKM. V lost 5 bases and J lost 4, with 9 bases in between. The CDR3 has 12 residues. The sequenced material came from PBMCs. The source of this sequence is a man aged 35 to 55 in good health and CMV-seronegative. J is TRBJ2-7 and V is TRBV28; possibly TRBD2 for D (5 bases). The CDR3 nucleotides read TGTGCCAGCAGTACCCCGGGGTACGAGCAGTACTTC. Protein: CASSTPGYEQYF.